This T cell receptor (beta chain) was identified in a study of post-analysis software for immune sequencing data. Worth noting for this clonotype: Its antigen is as yet unknown.

Whole-study results and caveats: TRBV5-6, TRBV5-1 and TRBV20-1 belonged to a set of roughly five TRBV segments that were more frequent in patients than controls. The study found significantly lower normalized Chao1 diversity in multiple sclerosis patients than in controls.

Germline V gene data show CDR1 as SGHVS and CDR2 as FNYEAQ. The CDR3 is 15 amino acids. V was pared by 1 base and J by 8 bases, with 17 bases between. cDNA libraries of TCR beta carried unique molecular identifiers. TCRdb called the PCR reads again in MiXCR, with one record for every CDR3 protein. The profile shows around 400,000 distinct CDR3 sequences, about 39% of them singletons. The rearrangement joins TRBV7-6 to TRBJ1-2, with a possible D match to TRBD1 (5 bases). The origin of this receptor is a girl aged 2-10 years with multiple sclerosis. The sequenced material came from blood. CDR3 nucleotides: TGTGCCAGCAGCTTAGGGGCCTCCGCAGGGCGGGGCTACACCTTC. Amino acid sequence: CASSLGASAGRGYTF.